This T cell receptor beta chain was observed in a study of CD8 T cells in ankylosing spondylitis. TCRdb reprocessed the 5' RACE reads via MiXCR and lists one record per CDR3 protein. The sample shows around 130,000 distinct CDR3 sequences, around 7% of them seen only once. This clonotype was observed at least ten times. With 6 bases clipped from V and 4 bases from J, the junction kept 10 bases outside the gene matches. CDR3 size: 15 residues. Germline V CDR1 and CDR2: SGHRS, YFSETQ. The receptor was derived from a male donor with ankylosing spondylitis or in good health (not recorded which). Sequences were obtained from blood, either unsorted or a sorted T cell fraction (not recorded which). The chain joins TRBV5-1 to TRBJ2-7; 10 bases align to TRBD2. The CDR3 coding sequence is TGCGCCAGCAAGTCACTAGCGGGGAGCCTATACGAGCAGTACTTC. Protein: CASKSLAGSLYEQYF.